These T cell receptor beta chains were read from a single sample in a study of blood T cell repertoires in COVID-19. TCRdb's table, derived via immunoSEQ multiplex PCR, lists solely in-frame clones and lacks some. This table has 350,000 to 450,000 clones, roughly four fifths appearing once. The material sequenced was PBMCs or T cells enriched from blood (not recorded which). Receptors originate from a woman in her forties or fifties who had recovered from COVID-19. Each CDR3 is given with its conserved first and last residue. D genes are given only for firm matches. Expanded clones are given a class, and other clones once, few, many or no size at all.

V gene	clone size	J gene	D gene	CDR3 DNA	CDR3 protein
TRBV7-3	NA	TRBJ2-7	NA	TGTGCCAGCAGCTTAGCGGCAGGGACCTACGAGCAGTACTTC	CASSLAAGTYEQYF
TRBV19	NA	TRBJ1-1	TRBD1	TGTGCCTCACAGGGGCGGCTTGCTGAAGCTTTCTTT	CASQGRLAEAFF
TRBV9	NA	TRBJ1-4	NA	TGTGCCAGCAGCTCTGGGCTGACTAATGAAAAACTGTTTTTT	CASSSGLTNEKLFF
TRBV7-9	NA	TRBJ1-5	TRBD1	TGTGCCAGCAGCTCAACCGTGGGGACAGGTCCGTTTTACAATCAGCCCCAGCATTTT	CASSSTVGTGPFYNQPQHF
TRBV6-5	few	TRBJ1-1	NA	TGTGCCAGCAGTTTTCTACAGGGGAACACTGAAGCTTTCTTT	CASSFLQGNTEAFF
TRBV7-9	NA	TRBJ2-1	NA	TGTGCCAGCAGCACTCAAGAGGCAGGGAAGTCCTACAATGAGCAGTTCTTC	CASSTQEAGKSYNEQFF
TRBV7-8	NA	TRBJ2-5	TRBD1	TGTGCCAGCAGCTCCAGTCACCGGGTCGACAGGGCACCCCAAGAGACCCAGTACTTC	CASSSSHRVDRAPQETQYF
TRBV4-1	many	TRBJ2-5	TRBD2	TGCGCCAGCAGCCTGGGACTAGCGGCGACCGAGACCCAGTACTTC	CASSLGLAATETQYF
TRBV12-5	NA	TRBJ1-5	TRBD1	TGTGCTAGTGGTGGACAGGGGGCTAAACAGCCCCAGCATTTT	CASGGQGAKQPQHF
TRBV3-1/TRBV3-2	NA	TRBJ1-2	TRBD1	TGTGCCAGCAGCCTCTGGGACAGGGCAGGCGGCTACACCTTC	CASSLWDRAGGYTF
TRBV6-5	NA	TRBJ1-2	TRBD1	TGTGCCAGCTCTCTAGACAGGGGGGTTTCAGGTGGCTACACCTTC	CASSLDRGVSGGYTF
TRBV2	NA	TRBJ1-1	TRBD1	TGTGCCAGCAGTGAGACAGGGGTGAACACTGAAGCTTTCTTT	CASSETGVNTEAFF
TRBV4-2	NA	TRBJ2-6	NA	TGTGCCAGCAGCCAGAGTGGGGCCAACGTCCTGACTTTC	CASSQSGANVLTF
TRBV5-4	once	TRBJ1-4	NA	TGTGCCAGCAGCTCGGGGTCCCGGGGTGGGGAAAAACTGTTTTTT	CASSSGSRGGEKLFF
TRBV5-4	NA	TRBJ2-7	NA	TGTGCCAGCAGCCGAACACAGCCGAACTACGAGCAGTACTTC	CASSRTQPNYEQYF
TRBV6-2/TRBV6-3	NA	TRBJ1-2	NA	TGTGCCAGCAGTTACCTCCGGGGAAACTATGGCTACACCTTC	CASSYLRGNYGYTF
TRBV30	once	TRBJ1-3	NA	TGTGCCTGGAGTCGCGACAGTGGAAACACCATATATTTT	CAWSRDSGNTIYF
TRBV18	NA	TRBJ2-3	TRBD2	TGTGCCAGCTCCCGGGGACTAGCGGCAAACACAGATACGCAGTATTTT	CASSRGLAANTDTQYF
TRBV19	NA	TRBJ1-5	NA	TGTGCCAGTAGTATAAACACACAGGGTATGAGCAATCAGCCCCAGCATTTT	CASSINTQGMSNQPQHF
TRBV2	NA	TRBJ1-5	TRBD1	TGTGCCAGCAGTTTTGACAGGGGTAGCAATCAGCCCCAGCATTTT	CASSFDRGSNQPQHF
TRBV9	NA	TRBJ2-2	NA	TGTGCCAGCAGCGCCGGCACCGGGGAGCTGTTTTTT	CASSAGTGELFF
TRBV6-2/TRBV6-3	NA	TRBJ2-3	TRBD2	TGTGCCAGCAGTTTCACGACGACTAGCGGGGGGCCACACGAGGTTACGCAGTATTTT	CASSFTTTSGGPHEVTQYF
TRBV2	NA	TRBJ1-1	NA	TGTGCCAGCCAGGGGTATATGAACACTGAAGCTTTCTTT	CASQGYMNTEAFF
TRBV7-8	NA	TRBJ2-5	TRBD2	TGTGCCAGCAGCTTAGTCCTAGCGGGAGGCTTAGGGACCCAGTACTTC	CASSLVLAGGLGTQYF
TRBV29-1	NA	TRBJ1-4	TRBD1	TGCAGCGTTAAAGGACAGGGGGACGAAAAACTGTTTTTT	CSVKGQGDEKLFF
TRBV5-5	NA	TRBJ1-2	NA	TGTGCCAGCAGCCTTGATATAATTCTAAGGGGGGGAGAGAGCTATGGCTACACCTTC	CASSLDIILRGGESYGYTF
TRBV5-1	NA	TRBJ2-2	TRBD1	TGCGCCAGCAGTCGGATACCGGGACAGGACACCGGGGAGCTGTTTTTT	CASSRIPGQDTGELFF
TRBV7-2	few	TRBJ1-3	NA	TGTGCCAGCAGCCTCGCGGGGGTCTCTGGAAACACCATATATTTT	CASSLAGVSGNTIYF
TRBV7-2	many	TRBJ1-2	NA	TGTGCCAGCAGCTTAGGTTCCCTTACAGGAACTAACTATGGCTACACCTTC	CASSLGSLTGTNYGYTF
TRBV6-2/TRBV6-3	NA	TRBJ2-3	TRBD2	TGTGCCAGCAGTCTGGATCCTAGCGGGGGTAACACAGATACGCAGTATTTT	CASSLDPSGGNTDTQYF
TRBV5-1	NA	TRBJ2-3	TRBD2	TGCGCCAGCAGCAAACAGCCACCAACTAGCGGTAGCACAGATACGCAGTATTTT	CASSKQPPTSGSTDTQYF
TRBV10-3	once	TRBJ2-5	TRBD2	TGTGCCATCAGGGAAACTAGCGGGAGTACGGAGACCCAGTACTTC	CAIRETSGSTETQYF
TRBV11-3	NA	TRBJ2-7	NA	TGTGCCAGCAGCTTAGGGACAGCCTACGAGCAGTACTTC	CASSLGTAYEQYF
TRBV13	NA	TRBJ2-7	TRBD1	TGTGCCAGCAGCCCTCAAAGGACAGGGAGAGTCTACGAGCAGTACTTC	CASSPQRTGRVYEQYF
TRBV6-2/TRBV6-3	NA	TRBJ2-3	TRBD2	TGTGCCAGCAGTCTAGCGGTCACAGATACGCAGTATTTT	CASSLAVTDTQYF
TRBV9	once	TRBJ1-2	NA	TGTGCCAGCAGCGTTGACAGAGGAGGCTACACCTTC	CASSVDRGGYTF
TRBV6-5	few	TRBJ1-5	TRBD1	TGTGCCAGCAGCCTGACAGGGGGCAATCAGCCCCAGCATTTT	CASSLTGGNQPQHF
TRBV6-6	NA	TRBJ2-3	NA	TGTGCCAGCATTTCGAGGGAGTCAGATACGCAGTATTTT	CASISRESDTQYF
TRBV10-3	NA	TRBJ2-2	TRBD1	TGTGCCATCGGGGACAGGAAGGACACCGGGGAGCTGTTTTTT	CAIGDRKDTGELFF
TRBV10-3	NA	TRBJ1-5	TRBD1	TGTGCCACCCAGGGGGCGAGCAATCAGCCCCAGCATTTT	CATQGASNQPQHF
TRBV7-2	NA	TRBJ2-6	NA	TGTGCCAGCAGCCCCAGAGGGGGCTCTGGGGCCAACGTCCTGACTTTC	CASSPRGGSGANVLTF
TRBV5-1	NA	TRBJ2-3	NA	TGCGCCAGCAGCTTTAACAGGGACACAGATACGCAGTATTTT	CASSFNRDTDTQYF
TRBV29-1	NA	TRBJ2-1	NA	TGCAGCGTTGGAGGGCGATCCTACAATGAGCAGTTCTTC	CSVGGRSYNEQFF
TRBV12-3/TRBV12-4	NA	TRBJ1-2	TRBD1	TGTGCCAGCCTGGCAGGGGGCAAGGGCTACACCTTC	CASLAGGKGYTF
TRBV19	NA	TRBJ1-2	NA	TGTGCCAGTAGTACTAGGGCAGGGGCGTCTAACTATGGCTACACCTTC	CASSTRAGASNYGYTF
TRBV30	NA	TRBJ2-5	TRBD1	TGTGCCTGGAGTAGGGGACAGGTAGAGACCCAGTACTTC	CAWSRGQVETQYF
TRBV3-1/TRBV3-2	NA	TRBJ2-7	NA	TGTGCCAGCAGCCAAGTTGCAGGCTACGAGCAGTACTTC	CASSQVAGYEQYF
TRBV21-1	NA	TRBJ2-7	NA	TGTGCCAGCAGCAAAGTTGACGGACAGGGGGCTCCCTACGAGCAGTACTTC	CASSKVDGQGAPYEQYF
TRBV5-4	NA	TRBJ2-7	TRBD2	TGTGCCACAGGACCGACTAGCGGATACGAGCAGTACTTC	CATGPTSGYEQYF
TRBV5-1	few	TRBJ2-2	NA	TGCGCCAGCAGCTTGACAGTGACCGGGGAGCTGTTTTTT	CASSLTVTGELFF
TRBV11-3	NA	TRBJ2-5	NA	TGTGCCAGCAGCTTAGTCGTAGGGGTCCGAGAGACCCAGTACTTC	CASSLVVGVRETQYF
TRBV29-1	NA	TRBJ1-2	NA	TGCAGCGTTGAACAGGCAGCTAACTATGGCTACACCTTC	CSVEQAANYGYTF
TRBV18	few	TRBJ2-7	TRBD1	TGTGCCAGCTCATTTCAACCGGGACAGGGGGAGGTCGAGCAGTACTTC	CASSFQPGQGEVEQYF